The 16 T cell receptor beta chains below were found in one sample sequenced in a study of graft-versus-host responses after intestinal transplantation. Some clones are missing from TCRdb's copy, which holds only in-frame ones; the method was immunoSEQ multiplex PCR. The table includes under 20,000 clones, around 79% detected once. Sequenced material: PBMCs, taken 14 days after transplant. The receptors stem from a human patient who received an intestinal transplant, so some T cells may come from the graft donor.

The rearrangement joins TRBV5-1 to TRBJ1-1, with D perhaps matching TRBD1 (5 bases). V was clipped by 2 bases and J by 4 bases, with 9 bases between them. CDR1 SGHRS and CDR2 YFSETQ come from the germline V gene. This CDR3 is 13 amino acids long. DNA for the CDR3: TGCGCCAGCAGCTTAGGCAGGGCCACTGAAGCTTTCTTT. Amino acid sequence: CASSLGRATEAFF.

V gene TRBV27 combines with J gene TRBJ2-1; 10 bases agree with TRBD2. Germline CDR1 is MNHEY and CDR2 is SMNVEV (reference sequence). This CDR3 has 15 residues. After removal of 6 bases from V and 3 bases from J, the junction contained 5 bases not matched to a gene. The CDR3 DNA follows: TGTGCCAGCAGCCTAGCGGGAGTGGTCTACAATGAGCAGTTCTTC. Protein sequence: CASSLAGVVYNEQFF.

This chain joins TRBV2 and TRBJ2-5, with 13 bases fitting TRBD2. J gave up 5 bases and V 4 bases, and 7 bases lay outside the gene matches. Per the germline V gene, CDR1 is SNHLY and CDR2 is FYNNEI. The CDR3 contains 16 residues. As DNA, the CDR3 is TGTGCCAGCAGTGCGACTAGCGGGGGGCAAGGGGAGACCCAGTACTTC. It encodes CASSATSGGQGETQYF.

The rearrangement uses TRBV6-1 and TRBJ2-7; TRBD1 aligns across 10 bases. The trim removed 3 bases at V and 5 bases at J, leaving 7 bases unmatched. Germline loops: CDR1 MNHNS, CDR2 SASEGT. The CDR3 has 15 residues. The CDR3 nucleotides read TGTGCCAGCAGTGATACCGGGACAGGGGCCCACGAGCAGTACTTC. It yields the protein CASSDTGTGAHEQYF.

This clone was detected a few times. This rearrangement joins TRBV13 to TRBJ2-3; D assignment may be TRBD1 or TRBD2 (6 bases each). Deletions cut 1 base from V and 4 bases from J, with 12 bases between. There are 15 residues in the CDR3. Germline CDR1 is PRHDT and CDR2 is FYEKMQ (reference sequence). This CDR3 reads CASSLAPGAADTQYF. For the CDR3, the DNA is TGTGCCAGCAGCTTAGCTCCGGGGGCTGCAGATACGCAGTATTTT.

The V call is TRBV4-1, the J call TRBJ2-1, with 7 bases identical to TRBD1. This CDR3 has 14 residues. Germline CDR1 MGHRA, CDR2 YSYEKL. With V trimmed by 2 bases and J by 5 bases, 3 bases remained unmatched. CDR3 protein: CASSQRTGDNEQFF. CDR3 DNA sequence: TGCGCCAGCAGCCAACGGACAGGAGACAATGAGCAGTTCTTC.

The chain combines TRBV5-6 with TRBJ2-7, with D tentatively TRBD1 or TRBD2 (5 bases each). The CDR3 is 12 residues long. V was pared by 2 bases and J by 6 bases, with 9 bases between. Germline V gene lookup returns CDR1 SGHDT and CDR2 YYEEEE. The DNA for the CDR3 is TGTGCCAGCAGCTTTGGGGGTGGCGAGCAGTACTTC. Translation: CASSFGGGEQYF.

This clone was counted once. The chain carries TRBV10-3 and TRBJ2-5; no firm D call. V dropped 7 bases and J dropped 4 bases, with 7 bases sitting between them. CDR3 size: 11 residues. The V gene's germline CDR1 is ENHRY and CDR2 SYGVKD. The DNA of the CDR3 is TGTGCCATCATGGCAGGAGAGACCCAGTACTTC. Translated: CAIMAGETQYF.

This chain links TRBV5-6 with TRBJ2-5, with TRBD2 matching 13 bases. Germline CDR1 and CDR2: SGHDT and YYEEEE. The CDR3 spans 15 residues. Trimming at V came to 4 bases and at J to 3 bases, leaving 3 bases not matched to a gene. CDR3 region: CASSAGLAGEETQYF. CDR3 bases: TGTGCCAGCAGCGCCGGACTAGCGGGGGAAGAGACCCAGTACTTC.

The chain carries TRBV9 and TRBJ2-5; D gene unclear. V was pared by 2 bases and J by 5 bases, with 10 bases between. Germline values: CDR1 SGDLS, CDR2 YYNGEE. The CDR3 spans 13 residues. As DNA, the CDR3 is TGTGCCAGCAGCGTGGATTTGCGGGAGACCCAGTACTTC. Translation gives CASSVDLRETQYF.

The rearrangement uses TRBV7-3 and TRBJ1-2; D ambiguous. The germline V gene encodes CDR1 SGHTA and CDR2 FQGTGA. V lost 4 bases, J lost 0 bases, and 6 bases lay in between. The CDR3 runs to 13 residues. The CDR3 coding sequence is TGTGCCAGCAGCTCCGACTCTAACTATGGCTACACCTTC. Amino acids: CASSSDSNYGYTF.

The CDR3 DNA reads TGTGCCAGCAGTGACTCCTCCTACGAGCAGTACTTC. It encodes CASSDSSYEQYF. V usage is TRBV7-9 and J usage is TRBJ2-7; D uncertain. The CDR3 runs 12 residues. V shed 6 bases and J shed 0 bases, with 6 bases lying between them. CDR1 is SEHNR and CDR2 is FQNEAQ in the germline V gene (reference sequence).

The CDR3 region has the DNA TGTGCCAGCAGGGCTGGACAGGGAAATTCACCCCTCCACTTT. It yields the protein CASRAGQGNSPLHF. The rearrangement joins TRBV2 to TRBJ1-6; 8 bases agree with TRBD1. Germline CDR1 and CDR2: SNHLY and FYNNEI. The CDR3 is 14 residues long. The J segment lost 7 bases and the V segment lost 6 bases, leaving 5 bases of the junction unmatched.

Only one count was recorded for this clone. V and J are TRBV15 and TRBJ2-7; D is undetermined. This CDR3 has 13 residues. The V end was cut by 0 bases, the J end by 4 bases, with 7 bases between. Germline loops: CDR1 LNHNV, CDR2 YYDKDF (reference sequence). CDR3 DNA: TGTGCCACCAGCAGAGATTGGGCGTACGAGCAGTACTTC. Protein sequence: CATSRDWAYEQYF.

This chain joins TRBV4-1 and TRBJ2-3; 8 positions match TRBD1. The germline V gene encodes CDR1 MGHRA and CDR2 YSYEKL. The V and J ends lost 4 bases and 0 bases, in that order; junction bases with no gene match: 9. The length of the CDR3 is 17 residues. The CDR3 nucleotides read TGCGCCAGCAGCCTCCCTCAGGGGGCCGGGAGCACAGATACGCAGTATTTT. Translating it yields CASSLPQGAGSTDTQYF.

J is TRBJ1-5 and V is TRBV27; 12 bases fit TRBD1. V shed 6 bases and J 5 bases; nucleotides not matched to a gene: 11. The CDR3 is 17 amino acids. The germline V gene encodes CDR1 MNHEY and CDR2 SMNVEV (reference sequence). The CDR3, as DNA: TGTGCCAGCAGACCCTGGGGGACAGGGGGCGCAGATCAGCCCCAGCATTTT. Translating it yields CASRPWGTGGADQPQHF.